These 29 T cell receptor beta chains came from one sample sequenced in a study of T cells in Graves' hyperthyroidism and ophthalmopathy (dated by TCRdb to the late 2010s). Library construction relied on multiplex PCR. The data were produced on an Illumina HiSeq 2000. Amplification of TCR beta CDR3 regions was carried out from RNA transcripts. The first round of RT-PCR for the TCR CDR3 was performed with the HTBI primer set and the Qiagen OneStep RT-PCR kit. TCRdb cleaned the public reads at Q25 with fastp, built clones with MiXCR and kept in-frame beta chains. Each CDR3 protein appears once, grouped with its most common genes and DNA. This sample comprises fewer than 350,000 distinct CDR3 sequences, around 19% of them detected only once. The ten largest clones capture roughly 40% of the sample. Sequenced: blood. The receptors derive from a man aged 45 to 65 with Graves' ophthalmopathy.

This clonotype was counted at least ten times. The chain has TRBV20-1 and TRBJ2-3; 11 nucleotides agree with TRBD2. Germline V CDR1 and CDR2: DFQATT, SNEGSKA (reference sequence). CDR3 size: 15 residues. With V trimmed by 6 bases and J by 4 bases, 9 bases remained unmatched. CDR3 loop: CSAAPLAGVADTQYF. The CDR3 coding sequence is TGCAGTGCCGCGCCACTAGCGGGAGTGGCAGATACGCAGTATTTT.

The sample holds a few counts of this clonotype. The J gene is TRBJ2-2, the V gene TRBV10-2, with 10 bases lining up with TRBD2. CDR3 length: 13 residues. The V segment lost 6 bases and the J segment 7 bases; nucleotides outside the gene matches: 2. Germline V gene sequence: CDR1 WSHSY, CDR2 SAAADI. CDR3 region: CASSQREGGELFF. The CDR3 DNA reads TGCGCCAGCAGCCAGCGGGAGGGCGGGGAGCTGTTTTTT.

This clonotype has more than one count but fewer than ten. The chain recombines TRBV9 with TRBJ2-1, with 13 bases matching TRBD2. This CDR3 contains 15 residues. With V trimmed by 3 bases and J by 13 bases, 10 bases remained unmatched. Per germline, CDR1 SGDLS and CDR2 YYNGEE. CDR3 coding DNA: TGTGCCAGCAGCGCAGGACTAGCGGGAGCCGAGTCTCAGTTCTTC. This translates into CASSAGLAGAESQFF.

The genes are TRBV28 and TRBJ2-3; D is perhaps TRBD1 or TRBD2 (5 bases each). The CDR3 covers 16 residues. V was shortened by 6 bases and J by 3 bases, with 19 bases between the two germline ends. Germline V CDR1 and CDR2: MDHEN, SYDVKM. This CDR3 reads CASSTPLGELTDTQYF. CDR3 DNA: TGTGCCAGCAGCACCCCCCTGGGGGAGTTGACAGATACGCAGTATTTT.

This clonotype was detected many times. The V gene is TRBV28, the J gene TRBJ1-2, with 12 bases identical to TRBD1. The CDR3 is 14 amino acids. The germline V gene has CDR1 MDHEN and CDR2 SYDVKM. V was pared by 6 bases and J by 4 bases, with 3 bases of the junction left unmatched. The CDR3 DNA sequence: TGTGCCAGCAGGGGACAGGGGGCTTTCTATGGCTACACCTTC. This encodes CASRGQGAFYGYTF.

This clonotype was seen repeatedly, ten times or more. CDR3 loop: CAWERDRGQPQHF. The CDR3 coding sequence is TGTGCCTGGGAACGGGACAGAGGTCAGCCCCAGCATTTT. The V gene is TRBV30, the J gene TRBJ1-5; TRBD1 aligns across 7 bases. The germline V gene has CDR1 GTSNPN and CDR2 SVGIG (reference sequence). The CDR3 has 13 residues. After removal of 5 bases from V and 6 bases from J, the junction contained 7 bases not matched to a gene.

This clonotype was counted ten times or more. J is TRBJ2-7 and V is TRBV12-3 or TRBV12-4; 9 nucleotides line up with TRBD1. This CDR3 contains 14 residues. J gave up 2 bases and V 6 bases, and 5 bases lay outside the gene matches. The CDR3 region is CASRSGTGTYEQYF. In DNA form, the CDR3 reads TGTGCCAGCAGATCCGGGACAGGGACCTACGAGCAGTACTTC.

This clonotype occurred many times. The rearrangement links TRBV28 to TRBJ2-1; 9 bases align to TRBD2. Germline-derived CDR1 and CDR2 are MDHEN and SYDVKM. Trimming at V came to 7 bases and at J to 8 bases, leaving 12 bases not matched to a gene. The CDR3 length is 15 residues. The CDR3 coding sequence is TGTGCCAGCACCATTAGCGGGAGCCCCGGAGATGAGCAGTTCTTC. This encodes CASTISGSPGDEQFF.

CDR3 region: CASSPTTGTYEQYF. CDR3 bases: TGTGCCAGCAGCCCCACGACAGGGACCTACGAGCAGTACTTC. The chain carries TRBV11-2 and TRBJ2-7; TRBD1 matches at 7 bases. The ends lost 5 bases at V and 2 bases at J; junction bases unmatched: 6. The germline CDR1 and CDR2 sequences are SGHAT and FQNNGV. The CDR3 extends over 14 amino acids.

This chain joins TRBV28 and TRBJ2-1; D might be TRBD2 (6 bases). The CDR3 is 19 residues long. The V and J ends lost 5 bases and 0 bases respectively, with 23 bases between them. Per the germline V gene, CDR1 is MDHEN and CDR2 is SYDVKM. CDR3 sequence (DNA): TGTGCCAGCAGTCCTGTACTGGGCGGGGAACCCACCTCCTACAATGAGCAGTTCTTC. Its protein product is CASSPVLGGEPTSYNEQFF.

The V call is TRBV28, the J call TRBJ1-3; D unclear. Per germline, CDR1 MDHEN and CDR2 SYDVKM. The CDR3 extends over 10 amino acids. The ends were cut back, 5 bases at V and 4 bases at J, with 0 bases in the middle. CDR3 sequence (DNA): TGTGCCAGCAGTGGAAACACCATATATTTT. It is translated as CASSGNTIYF.

This clonotype has more than one count but fewer than ten. V and J are TRBV9 and TRBJ2-1; TRBD2 is a possible D gene (5 bases). The CDR3 consists of 14 residues. Per the germline V gene, CDR1 is SGDLS and CDR2 is YYNGEE. The germline V and J ends were trimmed by 0 bases and 10 bases, with 14 bases remaining between them. Here the CDR3 DNA reads TGTGCCAGCAGCGTAGTGAGAGGGTCAAGGGAGCAGTTCTTC. Residues: CASSVVRGSREQFF. Supplemented by reference TRBV9 and TRBJ2-1, the full variable domain reads DSGVTQTPKHLITATGQRVTLRCSPRSGDLSVYWYQQSLDQGLQFLIQYYNGEERAKGNILERFSAQQFPDLHSELNLSSLELGDSALYFCASSVVRGSREQFFGPGTRLTVL.

The chain recombines TRBV5-1 with TRBJ2-5, with TRBD1 as a possible D gene (5 bases). Trimming left V 1 base short and J 1 base short, with 14 bases between. Per germline, CDR1 SGHRS and CDR2 YFSETQ. This CDR3 spans 16 amino acids. The CDR3 reads CASSLNQGASQETQYF. DNA for the CDR3: TGCGCCAGCAGCTTGAATCAGGGCGCCTCCCAAGAGACCCAGTACTTC. Drawing the rest from reference TRBV5-1 and TRBJ2-5, the complete variable domain is KAGVTQTPRYLIKTRGQQVTLSCSPISGHRSVSWYQQTPGQGLQFLFEYFSETQRNKGNFPGRFSGRQFSNSRSEMNVSTLELGDSALYLCASSLNQGASQETQYFGPGTRLLVL.

A few counts support this clonotype. The CDR3 sequence: CASSSRLGPGTDTQYF. In nucleotides, the CDR3 is TGCGCCAGCAGCTCACGACTAGGCCCTGGCACAGATACGCAGTATTTT. This sequence joins TRBV5-1 and TRBJ2-3; TRBD2 might be the D (6 bases). This CDR3 has 16 residues. Germline lookup yields CDR1 SGHRS and CDR2 YFSETQ. The germline V and J ends were trimmed by 3 bases and 1 base, with 15 bases remaining between them. Drawing the rest from reference TRBV5-1 and TRBJ2-3, the complete variable domain is KAGVTQTPRYLIKTRGQQVTLSCSPISGHRSVSWYQQTPGQGLQFLFEYFSETQRNKGNFPGRFSGRQFSNSRSEMNVSTLELGDSALYLCASSSRLGPGTDTQYFGPGTRLTVL.

This chain joins TRBV28 and TRBJ2-4; 8 bases are shared with TRBD2. From germline, CDR1 is MDHEN and CDR2 SYDVKM. V lost 3 bases and J lost 9; bases outside the gene matches: 7. This CDR3 has 14 residues. This chain's CDR3 is CASSLGSAGGIQYF. The CDR3 DNA follows: TGTGCCAGCAGTTTGGGGTCGGCGGGGGGCATTCAGTACTTC.

This clonotype was seen ten or more times. V is TRBV3-1 and J is TRBJ2-1, with D possibly being TRBD1 (6 bases). This CDR3 comprises 12 residues. The ends were cut back, 1 base at V and 9 bases at J, with 7 bases in the middle. From germline, CDR1 is LGHDT and CDR2 YNNKEL (reference sequence). CDR3 loop: CASSQGTAEQFF. DNA of the CDR3: TGTGCCAGCAGCCAAGGGACAGCTGAGCAGTTCTTC.

This clonotype was observed many times. V is TRBV12-3 or TRBV12-4 and J is TRBJ2-1; 8 bases are a match to TRBD2. J lost 9 bases, V lost 6 bases, and 7 bases had no gene match. CDR3 length: 13 residues. The CDR3 coding sequence is TGTGCCAGCAGCACCCGGACTAGCCTTGAGCAGTTCTTC. Translating it yields CASSTRTSLEQFF.

This clonotype was detected only a few times. This may stem from a read error, because a much larger clone lies one nucleotide away. This chain connects TRBV3-1 to TRBJ1-2, with D uncertain. CDR3 length equals 12 residues. CDR1 is LGHDT, CDR2 YNNKEL, per germline (reference sequence). The CDR3 DNA sequence: TGTGCCAGCAGCCAAGGTGGCTATGGCCACACCTTC. This encodes CASSQGGYGHTF.

This clonotype was counted only a few times. This chain connects TRBV20-1 to TRBJ2-2; no clear D gene. The CDR3 runs to 14 residues. Per the germline V gene, CDR1 is DFQATT and CDR2 is SNEGSKA (reference sequence). V lost 1 base and J lost 1, with 7 bases in between. The CDR3 protein is CSARVSGNTGELFF. In DNA, the CDR3 is TGCAGTGCTAGAGTATCAGGGAACACCGGGGAGCTGTTTTTT.

Note on this clonotype: The junction differs from germline at one of its ends, possibly a read error. The J gene is TRBJ1-5, the V gene TRBV20-1, with a weak D call TRBD1 (5 bases). CDR3 size: 14 residues. CDR1 and CDR2 (germline): DFQATT, SNEGSKA (reference sequence). The CDR3, as DNA: TGCAGTGCTGGTAAAACAGGTAGCGATCAGCCCCAGCATTTT. This encodes CSAGKTGSDQPQHF.

The DNA of the CDR3 is TGCAGTGCTCGGAACAGGGGATCAAGTCAGCCCCAGCATTTT. It encodes CSARNRGSSQPQHF. This chain uses TRBV20-1 with TRBJ1-5, with 7 bases matching TRBD1. Germline CDR1 DFQATT, CDR2 SNEGSKA (reference sequence). The CDR3 is made up of 14 amino acids. Trimming took 5 bases from V and 6 from J; bases not matched to a gene: 10.

This clonotype has more than one count but fewer than ten. The chain is built from TRBV6-1 and TRBJ2-5, with 11 bases matching TRBD2. The V gene's germline CDR1 is MNHNS and CDR2 SASEGT. J lost 6 bases, V lost 6 bases, and 15 bases had no gene match. The CDR3 spans 17 residues. The CDR3 nucleotides read TGTGCCAGCAGCCCTTCGCCTAGCGGGAGGCCTCAAAAGACCCAGTACTTC. Translation gives CASSPSPSGRPQKTQYF.

This clonotype was observed many times. J is TRBJ2-3 and V is TRBV2, with TRBD2 matching 12 bases. Germline V gene lookup returns CDR1 SNHLY and CDR2 FYNNEI. CDR3 length: 13 residues. Unmatched junction bases numbered 3, after V lost 9 bases and J lost 5 bases. CDR3 region: CARQTSGGDTQYF. The CDR3, as DNA: TGTGCCAGACAGACTAGCGGGGGAGATACGCAGTATTTT.

This clonotype was detected only a few times. The V gene is TRBV27, the J gene TRBJ1-1; D not resolved. This CDR3 contains 11 residues. Per germline, CDR1 MNHEY and CDR2 SMNVEV (reference sequence). V was cut by 3 bases and J by 8 bases, with 7 bases left in between. CDR3 in DNA: TGTGCCAGCAGTTTTATGCAGGAAGCTTTCTTT. Its translation is CASSFMQEAFF.

This clonotype occurred many times. The chain links TRBV4-2 to TRBJ2-3, with D perhaps matching TRBD1 (5 bases). V gave up 0 bases and J gave up 3 bases, with 7 bases separating them. CDR3 length equals 14 residues. The V gene's germline CDR1 is LGHNA and CDR2 YNFKEQ. The CDR3 bases are TGTGCCAGCAGCCAAGACAGGGCAACAGATACGCAGTATTTT. This sequence encodes CASSQDRATDTQYF.

This clonotype was picked up many times. This chain connects TRBV20-1 to TRBJ1-2; a possible D gene is TRBD1 (5 bases). Trimming pared 5 bases from V and 8 bases from J, leaving 9 bases between. This CDR3 has 10 residues. The germline gives CDR1 DFQATT, CDR2 SNEGSKA (reference sequence). CDR3 in DNA: TGCAGTGCTCTCAGGGACGGCTACACCTTC. Its translation is CSALRDGYTF.

The V call is TRBV28, the J call TRBJ1-4, with 7 bases identical to TRBD1. Germline V gene lookup returns CDR1 MDHEN and CDR2 SYDVKM. The CDR3 consists of 14 residues. The V segment lost 5 bases and the J segment 8 bases; nucleotides outside the gene matches: 8. Here the CDR3 reads CASSMTGLGEKLFF. The CDR3 DNA reads TGTGCCAGCAGTATGACAGGGTTGGGGGAAAAACTGTTTTTT.

The rearrangement uses TRBV6-1 and TRBJ1-1; a weak D match, TRBD1 (5 bases). Between the trimmed V and J ends, which lost 7 bases and 1 base, there was a span of 10 bases. This CDR3 is 13 amino acids long. Germline CDR1 reads MNHNS; CDR2 reads SASEGT. Here the CDR3 reads CASNLGGNTEAFF. CDR3 nucleotide sequence: TGTGCCAGCAACTTGGGGGGGAACACTGAAGCTTTCTTT.

This clonotype was counted a few times. The chain is built from TRBV28 and TRBJ2-7; D possibly corresponds to TRBD1 (6 bases). The germline V gene has CDR1 MDHEN and CDR2 SYDVKM. Between the trimmed V and J ends, which lost 6 bases and 2 bases, there was a span of 14 bases. This CDR3 comprises 14 residues. The CDR3 loop reads CASSKGAGAYEQYF. The CDR3 region has the DNA TGTGCCAGCAGCAAAGGAGCAGGGGCCTACGAGCAGTACTTC.